Following are 15 T cell receptor beta chains from one sample sequenced in a study of CD8 T cells in Susac syndrome. Random hexamers were used to reverse transcribe about 0.5 to 1 ug of RNA. MiXCR, applied by TCRdb to the immunoSEQ multiplex PCR reads, yields one record per CDR3 protein. In the table there are fewer than 35,000 distinct CDR3 sequences, around 94% of which are singletons. The sample consisted of CD8+ T cells from PBMCs. The receptors stem from a human donor in good health.

The sample holds a few counts of this clonotype. V is TRBV6-1 and J is TRBJ2-5; TRBD2 is a possible D gene (6 bases). This CDR3 has 13 residues. Trimming left V 1 base short and J 7 bases short, with 10 bases between. In germline, CDR1 is MNHNS, CDR2 SASEGT. The CDR3 reads CASSEGAGGTQYF. The CDR3, as DNA: TGTGCCAGCAGTGAAGGCGCCGGGGGGACCCAGTACTTC.

V usage is TRBV4-3 and J usage is TRBJ2-2; D gene ambiguous. CDR1 is LGHNA and CDR2 is YSLEER in the germline V gene. V lost 0 bases, J lost 3 bases, and 11 bases lay in between. The length of the CDR3 is 16 residues. The CDR3, as DNA: TGCGCCAGCAGCCAAGACGGGCGGAAGGACACCGGGGAGCTGTTTTTT. Translated, it gives CASSQDGRKDTGELFF.

The gene calls are TRBV7-8 and TRBJ2-2, with D hard to call. Per the germline V gene, CDR1 is SGHVS and CDR2 is FQNEAQ. V gave up 1 base and J gave up 8 bases, with 11 bases separating them. The CDR3 runs to 14 residues. CDR3 in DNA: TGTGCCAGCAGCTTAGTTTCCGGGTTTGGGGAGCTGTTTTTT. Amino acids: CASSLVSGFGELFF.

This clonotype came up a few times. The chain joins TRBV5-6 to TRBJ2-5; 7 nucleotides agree with TRBD1. There are 16 residues in the CDR3. CDR1 is SGHDT and CDR2 is YYEEEE in the germline V gene. The J segment lost 2 bases and the V segment lost 3 bases, leaving 10 bases of the junction unmatched. DNA of the CDR3: TGTGCCAGCAGCTCCGGCGCCGGGACAGCTCAAGAGACCCAGTACTTC. This sequence encodes CASSSGAGTAQETQYF.

The chain recombines TRBV2 with TRBJ2-2, with TRBD2 as a possible D gene (6 bases). The CDR3 contains 15 residues. The V end was cut by 3 bases, the J end by 6 bases, with 14 bases between. CDR1 and CDR2 from the germline V gene are SNHLY and FYNNEI. In DNA form, the CDR3 reads TGTGCCAGCAGTGATGGCGGGGTAGCCCCCGGGGAGCTGTTTTTT. It codes for CASSDGGVAPGELFF.

V and J are TRBV12-3 or TRBV12-4 and TRBJ2-3; 7 bases are a match to TRBD1. CDR3 size: 14 residues. Trimming removed 7 bases from V and 5 bases from J; junction bases left unmatched: 9. The CDR3 sequence: CASTPRRGRDTQYF. The CDR3, as DNA: TGTGCCAGCACCCCGCGAAGGGGGCGAGATACGCAGTATTTT.

The sample holds one count of this clonotype. The rearrangement joins TRBV7-9 to TRBJ2-7; no definite D call. The CDR3 runs to 14 residues. The V gene lost 0 bases and the J gene lost 2 bases, with 8 bases spanning the gap. Germline V gene lookup returns CDR1 SEHNR and CDR2 FQNEAQ (reference sequence). The CDR3 loop is CASSLASMTYEQYF. The CDR3 nucleotides read TGTGCCAGCAGCTTAGCCAGTATGACCTACGAGCAGTACTTC.

The chain is built from TRBV7-8 and TRBJ1-5; D is unresolved. V was cut by 5 bases and J by 1 base, with 15 bases left in between. The CDR3 is made up of 16 amino acids. Germline V lookup: CDR1 SGHVS, CDR2 FQNEAQ. As DNA, the CDR3 is TGTGCCAGCAGCGGCTCGCGGGGAGGGAGCAATCAGCCCCAGCATTTT. This encodes CASSGSRGGSNQPQHF.

V and J are TRBV10-3 and TRBJ2-7; D perhaps matches TRBD1 (6 bases). V lost 9 bases and J 0 bases, leaving 9 bases between the germline ends. The germline V gene has CDR1 ENHRY and CDR2 SYGVKD. The CDR3 totals 12 residues. The CDR3 DNA sequence: TGTGCCATGGGGACAATCTCCTACGAGCAGTACTTC. This translates into CAMGTISYEQYF.

The chain joins TRBV12-3 or TRBV12-4 to TRBJ2-1; weak D call: TRBD1 (6 bases). Trimming cost V 5 bases and J 7 bases, with 12 bases left between them. The CDR3 length is 13 residues. CDR3 coding DNA: TGTGCCAGCAGTCCCAGTCAGGGGAATGAGCAGTTCTTC. Its protein product is CASSPSQGNEQFF.

The genes are TRBV4-3 and TRBJ2-2; TRBD1 aligns across 7 bases. V trimming: 0 bases; J trimming: 4 bases; junction bases outside the gene matches: 8. This CDR3 contains 17 residues. The germline V gene has CDR1 LGHNA and CDR2 YSLEER. In DNA, the CDR3 is TGCGCCAGCAGCCAAGATCGGAGGACAGGAGCCACCGGGGAGCTGTTTTTT. This encodes CASSQDRRTGATGELFF.

The chain joins TRBV3-1 to TRBJ1-2; D gene uncertain. Germline loops: CDR1 LGHDT, CDR2 YNNKEL (reference sequence). Trimming pared 2 bases from V and 3 bases from J, leaving 19 bases between. This CDR3 region has 17 residues. The CDR3, as DNA: TGTGCCAGCAGCCAATTTACTATCCCGACCGGGTACTATGGCTACACCTTC. Translation gives CASSQFTIPTGYYGYTF.

The V and J genes are TRBV12-3 or TRBV12-4 and TRBJ1-1, with TRBD1 as a possible D gene (6 bases). CDR3 length: 14 residues. Trimming stripped 5 bases from V and 4 bases from J, with 14 bases between. The CDR3 nucleotides are TGTGCCAGCAGTGCCGCAGGGGTTTCCACTGAAGCTTTCTTT. This gives the protein CASSAAGVSTEAFF.

The V gene is TRBV6-5, the J gene TRBJ1-1; no clear D gene. The CDR3 has 14 residues. Germline CDR1 reads MNHEY; CDR2 reads SVGAGI. V lost 6 bases and J 5 bases, leaving 16 bases between the germline ends. The CDR3 reads CASRAHGVRTEAFF. DNA of the CDR3: TGTGCCAGCAGAGCCCACGGGGTGAGGACTGAAGCTTTCTTT.

J is TRBJ2-2 and V is TRBV3-1, with 9 bases identical to TRBD2. This CDR3 region has 16 residues. The trim removed 1 base at V and 3 bases at J, leaving 3 bases unmatched. CDR1 is LGHDT, CDR2 YNNKEL, per germline (reference sequence). Written as DNA, the CDR3 is TGTGCCAGCAGCCAAGGGCTAGCGGGGTACACCGGGGAGCTGTTTTTT. Translated, it gives CASSQGLAGYTGELFF.